This is a list of T cell receptor beta chains from one sample in a study of response to subunit inactivated influenza vaccine. Using its own MiXCR run on the RT-PCR reads, TCRdb lists one record per CDR3 protein. The sample records hundreds of thousands of distinct CDR3 sequences, less than 20% being singletons. This sample comprised PBMCs from blood, obtained roughly 5 days after vaccination. The receptors here all came from a man aged 50-60 years who received an inactivated influenza vaccine. Both conserved end residues are part of each CDR3. The D gene is left open where the match is weak. The size entry is marked missing in some rows and otherwise reads once, few, many or a size class.

size: -; D: -; J: TRBJ2-5; V: TRBV11-2; CDR3: CASSSGLPTGQETQYF; DNA: TGTGCCAGCAGCTCGGGACTCCCTACCGGCCAAGAGACCCAGTACTTC
size: -; D: TRBD2; J: TRBJ2-3; V: TRBV2; CDR3: CASGIDLAGPAPRDTQYF; DNA: TGTGCCAGCGGTATAGATCTAGCGGGGCCCGCTCCGCGAGATACGCAGTATTTT
size: few; D: TRBD2; J: TRBJ2-7; V: TRBV11-2; CDR3: CASSTTSGGYYEQYF; DNA: TGTGCCAGCAGCACCACTAGCGGGGGTTATTACGAGCAGTACTTC
size: -; D: TRBD1; J: TRBJ2-5; V: TRBV12-3/TRBV12-4; CDR3: CASSDRGRWETQYF; DNA: TGTGCCAGCAGTGACAGGGGGCGCTGGGAGACCCAGTACTTC
size: -; D: -; J: TRBJ2-1; V: TRBV7-9; CDR3: CASSPPRGVHYNEQFF; DNA: TGTGCCAGCAGCCCACCCAGGGGGGTTCATTACAATGAGCAGTTCTTC
size: many; D: TRBD2; J: TRBJ2-3; V: TRBV6-1; CDR3: CASSRSGRADTQYF; DNA: TGTGCCAGCAGTCGTAGCGGGCGGGCTGATACGCAGTATTTT
size: few; D: -; J: TRBJ2-1; V: TRBV11-1; CDR3: CASSLVGASSSYNEQFF; DNA: TGTGCCAGCAGCTTAGTTGGCGCAAGCAGCTCCTACAATGAGCAGTTCTTC
size: -; D: -; J: TRBJ2-5; V: TRBV12-3/TRBV12-4; CDR3: CASSRGGGEQETQYF; DNA: TGTGCCAGCAGTCGTGGGGGCGGGGAACAAGAGACCCAGTACTTC
size: few; D: -; J: TRBJ2-7; V: TRBV3-1; CDR3: CASSQSFGDTFPYEQYF; DNA: TGTGCCAGCAGCCAATCCTTCGGGGATACCTTCCCCTACGAGCAGTACTTC
size: -; D: TRBD2; J: TRBJ2-1; V: TRBV5-5; CDR3: CASSGREGRAINEQFF; DNA: TGTGCCAGCAGCGGGCGGGAGGGCCGGGCAATCAATGAGCAGTTCTTC
size: -; D: TRBD2; J: TRBJ2-5; V: TRBV15; CDR3: CATSRDGAGAATQYF; DNA: TGTGCCACCAGCAGAGACGGAGCGGGGGCCGCAACCCAGTACTTC
size: -; D: -; J: TRBJ2-7; V: TRBV29-1; CDR3: CSVELQGGQYF; DNA: TGCAGCGTTGAACTACAGGGTGGGCAGTACTTC
size: few; D: TRBD1; J: TRBJ2-3; V: TRBV7-2; CDR3: CASSLQGANTQYF; DNA: TGTGCCAGCAGCTTACAGGGGGCGAATACGCAGTATTTT
size: many; D: -; J: TRBJ2-2; V: TRBV27; CDR3: CASSSGLTGELFF; DNA: TGTGCCAGCAGTTCGGGTCTCACCGGGGAGCTGTTTTTT
size: -; D: TRBD2; J: TRBJ2-1; V: TRBV6-5; CDR3: CASSLTLAGLYNEQFF; DNA: TGTGCCAGCAGTTTAACCCTAGCGGGGCTCTACAATGAGCAGTTCTTC
size: many; D: -; J: TRBJ1-6; V: TRBV12-3/TRBV12-4; CDR3: CASSLGSSYNSPLHF; DNA: TGTGCCAGCAGTTTGGGGAGCTCCTATAATTCACCCCTCCACTTT
size: -; D: TRBD1; J: TRBJ2-4; V: TRBV28; CDR3: CASRPTGNLAKNIQYF; DNA: TGTGCCAGCAGACCGACAGGGAATCTAGCCAAAAACATTCAGTACTTC
size: -; D: -; J: TRBJ2-1; V: TRBV7-2; CDR3: CASSSRVGSRDEQFF; DNA: TGTGCCAGCAGCTCCAGGGTGGGCTCGCGGGATGAGCAGTTCTTC
size: -; D: TRBD1; J: TRBJ1-2; V: TRBV20-1; CDR3: CSTQRTGRDGYTF; DNA: TGCAGTACCCAAAGGACAGGGAGGGATGGCTACACCTTC
size: few; D: -; J: TRBJ2-3; V: TRBV7-9; CDR3: CASSPTGISSTDTQYF; DNA: TGTGCCAGCAGTCCTACAGGGATAAGTTCCACAGATACGCAGTATTTT
size: few; D: -; J: TRBJ1-1; V: TRBV6-5; CDR3: CASSTSANTEAFF; DNA: TGTGCCAGCAGTACTTCAGCGAACACTGAAGCTTTCTTT
size: once; D: TRBD2; J: TRBJ2-5; V: TRBV18; CDR3: CASSHRLAGQETQYF; DNA: TGTGCCAGCTCCCACCGACTAGCGGGACAAGAGACCCAGTACTTC
size: -; D: -; J: TRBJ1-1; V: TRBV12-3/TRBV12-4; CDR3: CASSFLTPPEAFF; DNA: TGTGCCAGCAGTTTTCTGACACCTCCTGAAGCTTTCTTT
size: few; D: -; J: TRBJ2-5; V: TRBV6-5; CDR3: CASSYSQGRRQETQYF; DNA: TGTGCCAGCAGTTACTCGCAGGGGAGGAGACAAGAGACCCAGTACTTC
size: -; D: -; J: TRBJ2-3; V: TRBV24-1; CDR3: CATGQPPTDTQYF; DNA: TGTGCCACCGGTCAGCCCCCCACAGATACGCAGTATTTT
size: -; D: TRBD2; J: TRBJ2-7; V: TRBV7-9; CDR3: CASSPGLELGEQYF; DNA: TGTGCCAGCAGCCCCGGACTAGAATTAGGCGAGCAGTACTTC